These 9 T cell receptor beta chains were all obtained from the same sample, sequenced in a study of OX40 agonist ivuxolimab in advanced cancers. TCRdb keeps only in-frame clones here, not all; method: immunoSEQ multiplex PCR. Of fewer than 40,000 clones listed, over 85% are singletons. The sample in question was CD4+ or CD8+ T cells sorted from blood, obtained in a trial of the OX40 agonist ivuxolimab. The source of these receptors is an adult with an advanced solid tumor such as melanoma, head and neck, liver or kidney cancer.

The table lists this clone with a count of one. J is TRBJ2-2 and V is TRBV9; 8 bases map to TRBD2. The CDR3 consists of 17 residues. With V trimmed by 4 bases and J by 3 bases, 11 bases remained unmatched. Germline CDR1 reads SGDLS; CDR2 reads YYNGEE. As DNA, the CDR3 is TGTGCCAGCAGCTTGACTAGACTAGCGACCTACACCGGGGAGCTGTTTTTT. Translating it yields CASSLTRLATYTGELFF. Using reference TRBV9 and TRBJ2-2 for the parts outside the CDR3, the full variable domain is DSGVTQTPKHLITATGQRVTLRCSPRSGDLSVYWYQQSLDQGLQFLIQYYNGEERAKGNILERFSAQQFPDLHSELNLSSLELGDSALYFCASSLTRLATYTGELFFGEGSRLTVL.

The chain uses TRBV25-1 and TRBJ2-5; 11 bases match TRBD1. This CDR3 region has 15 residues. V shed 5 bases, J shed 0 bases, and the junction held 2 bases outside the gene matches. Germline assignment: CDR1 MGHDK and CDR2 SYGVNS. CDR3: CASSPGQGDQETQYF. As DNA, the CDR3 is TGTGCCAGCAGTCCGGGACAGGGGGACCAAGAGACCCAGTACTTC.

This chain links TRBV4-3 with TRBJ1-5; D gene uncertain. Trimming cost V 0 bases and J 4 bases, with 4 bases left between them. Germline V gene lookup returns CDR1 LGHNA and CDR2 YSLEER. This CDR3 has 13 amino acids. The CDR3 region has the DNA TGCGCCAGCAGCCAAGAAGCGAATCAGCCCCAGCATTTT. Encoded protein: CASSQEANQPQHF.

This chain connects TRBV27 to TRBJ1-2; possibly TRBD1 for D (6 bases). With 3 bases removed from V and 8 bases from J, the gap between germline ends came to 19 bases. There are 15 residues in the CDR3. Germline V gene data show CDR1 as MNHEY and CDR2 as SMNVEV (reference sequence). The CDR3 region is CASSFSEDSLIGYTF. For the CDR3, the DNA is TGTGCCAGCAGTTTTTCAGAGGACAGTCTCATAGGCTACACCTTC.

In its sample, this clone was seen once. CDR3 DNA sequence: TGCGCCAGCAGACAGCCCGGGACCTTCACAGATACGCAGTATTTT. Protein product: CASRQPGTFTDTQYF. The chain is built from TRBV4-1 and TRBJ2-3, with D possibly being TRBD1 or TRBD2 (5 bases each). The V end lost 6 bases, the J end lost 2 bases, and 15 bases lay between the germline ends. The CDR3 is 15 amino acids. Germline CDR1 is MGHRA and CDR2 is YSYEKL.

This clone was picked up a small number of times. The chain uses TRBV29-1 and TRBJ1-2; 8 nucleotides match TRBD1. V was pared by 6 bases and J by 7 bases, with 10 bases of the junction left unmatched. The CDR3 totals 13 residues. The germline gives CDR1 SQVTM, CDR2 ANQGSEA. The CDR3 sequence is CSVDTTGGPGYTF. CDR3 bases: TGCAGCGTCGACACAACAGGGGGACCTGGCTACACCTTC.

In nucleotides, the CDR3 is TGTGCCAGCAGCTTATCCCTAGCGTCCGGGGAGCTGTTTTTT. Translation gives CASSLSLASGELFF. The chain links TRBV13 to TRBJ2-2, with TRBD2 as a possible D gene (6 bases). The germline gives CDR1 PRHDT, CDR2 FYEKMQ (reference sequence). V was cut by 2 bases and J by 6 bases, with 10 bases left in between. CDR3 length: 14 amino acids.

This clone was seen only once. This chain links TRBV12-5 with TRBJ2-1; tentatively, D is TRBD1 (5 bases). The CDR3 contains 13 residues. Germline CDR1 and CDR2: LGHNT and FRNRAP. Trimming removed 7 bases from V and 9 bases from J, with 16 bases in between. The CDR3 bases are TGTGCTAGTGTTTCCCTAGGGGTGGGTGAGCAGTTCTTC. It encodes CASVSLGVGEQFF.

V gene TRBV9 combines with J gene TRBJ2-6; D remains ambiguous. Germline V gene sequence: CDR1 SGDLS, CDR2 YYNGEE. The CDR3 runs to 15 residues. V lost 1 base, J lost 2 bases, and 7 bases lay in between. The DNA for the CDR3 is TGTGCCAGCAGCGTATGGGGTACTGGGGCCAACGTCCTGACTTTC. Translation gives CASSVWGTGANVLTF. Full variable domain (outside the CDR3, taken from reference TRBV9 and TRBJ2-6): DSGVTQTPKHLITATGQRVTLRCSPRSGDLSVYWYQQSLDQGLQFLIQYYNGEERAKGNILERFSAQQFPDLHSELNLSSLELGDSALYFCASSVWGTGANVLTFGAGSRLTVL.